This T cell receptor (beta chain) was observed in a study of Tregs in tolerant kidney transplant recipients. Findings and caveats of the study: No direct test of biological reproducibility was done here.

Data came from immunoSEQ multiplex PCR; TCRdb stores just in-frame clones and leaves some out. In the table there are roughly 70,000 clones, less than 90% of which are singletons. This clone occurred a few times. Antigen specificity is unknown. Per the germline V gene, CDR1 is MNHNS and CDR2 is SASEGT. The CDR3 has 14 amino acids. Trimming shortened V by 10 bases and J by 4 bases, and 19 bases separated the two germline ends. This chain uses TRBV6-1 with TRBJ1-1, with D uncertain. The receptor's source is a human donor in good health. What was sequenced was CD4+ T cells from blood. This CDR3 reads CATVGHGVTTEAFF. The CDR3, as DNA: TGTGCCACTGTCGGCCACGGCGTGACCACTGAAGCTTTCTTT.